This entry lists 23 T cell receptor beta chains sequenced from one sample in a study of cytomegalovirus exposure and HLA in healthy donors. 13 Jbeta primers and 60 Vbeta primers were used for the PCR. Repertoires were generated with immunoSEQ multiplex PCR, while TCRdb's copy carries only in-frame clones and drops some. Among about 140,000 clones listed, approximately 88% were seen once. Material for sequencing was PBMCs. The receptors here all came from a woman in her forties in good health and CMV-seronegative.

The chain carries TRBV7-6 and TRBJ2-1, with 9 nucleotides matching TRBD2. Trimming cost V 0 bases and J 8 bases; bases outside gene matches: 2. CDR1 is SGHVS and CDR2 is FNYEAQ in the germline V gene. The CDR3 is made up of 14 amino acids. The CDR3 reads CASSLATSGHEQFF. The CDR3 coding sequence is TGTGCCAGCAGCTTAGCGACTAGCGGCCATGAGCAGTTCTTC.

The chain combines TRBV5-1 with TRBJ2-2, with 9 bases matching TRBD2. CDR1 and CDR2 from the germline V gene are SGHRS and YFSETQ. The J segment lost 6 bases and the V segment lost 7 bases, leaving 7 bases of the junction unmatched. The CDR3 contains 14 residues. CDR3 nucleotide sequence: TGCGCCAGCTCGCGGGAGGGGAAAGCCGGGGAGCTGTTTTTT. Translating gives CASSREGKAGELFF.

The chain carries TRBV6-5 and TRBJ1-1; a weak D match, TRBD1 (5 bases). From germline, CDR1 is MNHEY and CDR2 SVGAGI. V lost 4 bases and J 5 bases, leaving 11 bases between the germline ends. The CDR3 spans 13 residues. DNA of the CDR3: TGTGCCAGCAGTTTAGGGGCTTATACTGAAGCTTTCTTT. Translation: CASSLGAYTEAFF.

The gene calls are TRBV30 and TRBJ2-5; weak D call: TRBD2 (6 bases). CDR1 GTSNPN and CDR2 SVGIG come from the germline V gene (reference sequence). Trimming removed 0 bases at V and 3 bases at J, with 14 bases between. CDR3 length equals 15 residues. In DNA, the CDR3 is TGTGCCTGGAGTGTCCCGGGAGATCAGAAAGAGACCCAGTACTTC. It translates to CAWSVPGDQKETQYF.

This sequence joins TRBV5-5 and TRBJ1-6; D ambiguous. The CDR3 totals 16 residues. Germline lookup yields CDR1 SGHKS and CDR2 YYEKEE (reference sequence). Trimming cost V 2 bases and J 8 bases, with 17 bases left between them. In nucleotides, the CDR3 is TGTGCCAGCAGCTTCCGGGCCAACTCGGGGTATTCACCCCTCCACTTT. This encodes CASSFRANSGYSPLHF.

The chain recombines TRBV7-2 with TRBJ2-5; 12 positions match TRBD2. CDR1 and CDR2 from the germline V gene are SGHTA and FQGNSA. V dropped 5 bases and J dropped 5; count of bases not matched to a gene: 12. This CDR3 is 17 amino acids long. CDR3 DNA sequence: TGTGCCAGCAGCACGCATCTAGCGGGAGGGCCTTTTGAGACCCAGTACTTC. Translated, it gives CASSTHLAGGPFETQYF.

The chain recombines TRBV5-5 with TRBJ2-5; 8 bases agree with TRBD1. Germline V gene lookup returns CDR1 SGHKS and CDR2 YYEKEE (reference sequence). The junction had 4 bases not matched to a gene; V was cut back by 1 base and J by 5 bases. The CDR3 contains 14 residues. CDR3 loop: CASSLLRGQETQYF. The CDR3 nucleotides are TGTGCCAGCAGCTTGCTCAGGGGGCAGGAGACCCAGTACTTC.

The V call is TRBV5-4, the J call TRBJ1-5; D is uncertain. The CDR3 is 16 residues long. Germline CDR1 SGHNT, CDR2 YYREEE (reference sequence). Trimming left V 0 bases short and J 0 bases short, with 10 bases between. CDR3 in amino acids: CASSLGGPDSNQPQHF. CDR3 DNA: TGTGCCAGCAGCTTGGGAGGGCCGGATAGCAATCAGCCCCAGCATTTT. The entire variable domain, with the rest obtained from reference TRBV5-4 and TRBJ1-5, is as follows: ETGVTQSPTHLIKTRGQQVTLRCSSQSGHNTVSWYQQALGQGPQFIFQYYREEENGRGNFPPRFSGLQFPNYSSELNVNALELDDSALYLCASSLGGPDSNQPQHFGDGTRLSIL.

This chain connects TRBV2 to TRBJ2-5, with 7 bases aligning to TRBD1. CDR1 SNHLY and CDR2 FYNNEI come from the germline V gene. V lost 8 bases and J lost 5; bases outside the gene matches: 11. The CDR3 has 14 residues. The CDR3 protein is CASATGDLQETQYF. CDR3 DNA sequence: TGTGCCAGCGCAACAGGGGACCTACAGGAGACCCAGTACTTC.

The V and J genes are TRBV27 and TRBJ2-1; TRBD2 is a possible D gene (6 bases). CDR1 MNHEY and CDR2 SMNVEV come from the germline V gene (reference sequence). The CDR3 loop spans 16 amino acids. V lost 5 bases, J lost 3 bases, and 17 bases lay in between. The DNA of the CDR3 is TGTGCCAGCAGTGAAAGGGACTTGCCCGGCTACAATGAGCAGTTCTTC. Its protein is CASSERDLPGYNEQFF.

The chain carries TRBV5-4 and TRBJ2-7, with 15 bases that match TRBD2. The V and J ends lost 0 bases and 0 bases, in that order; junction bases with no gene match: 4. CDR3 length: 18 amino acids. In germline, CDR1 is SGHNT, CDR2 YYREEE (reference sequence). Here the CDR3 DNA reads TGTGCCAGCAGCTTGGGGGGACTAGCGGGAGGCTACTCCTACGAGCAGTACTTC. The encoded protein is CASSLGGLAGGYSYEQYF.

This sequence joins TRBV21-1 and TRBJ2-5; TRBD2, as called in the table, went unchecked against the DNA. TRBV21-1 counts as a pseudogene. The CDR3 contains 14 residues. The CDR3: CASSKVEVQETQYF. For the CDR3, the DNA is TGTGCCAGCAGCAAAGTAGAGGTCCAAGAGACCCAGTACTTC.

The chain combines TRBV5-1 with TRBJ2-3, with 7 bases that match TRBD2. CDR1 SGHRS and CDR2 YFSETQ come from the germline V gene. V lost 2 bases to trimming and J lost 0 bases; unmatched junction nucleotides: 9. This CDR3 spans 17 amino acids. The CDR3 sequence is CASSFRLAEPSTDTQYF. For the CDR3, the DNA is TGCGCCAGCAGCTTCCGGCTAGCGGAACCTAGCACAGATACGCAGTATTTT.

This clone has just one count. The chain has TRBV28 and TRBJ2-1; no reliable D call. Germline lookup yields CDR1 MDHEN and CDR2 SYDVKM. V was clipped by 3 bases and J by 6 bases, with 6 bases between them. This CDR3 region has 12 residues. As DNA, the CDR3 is TGTGCCAGCAGTTTCCGGTTCAATGAGCAGTTCTTC. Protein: CASSFRFNEQFF.

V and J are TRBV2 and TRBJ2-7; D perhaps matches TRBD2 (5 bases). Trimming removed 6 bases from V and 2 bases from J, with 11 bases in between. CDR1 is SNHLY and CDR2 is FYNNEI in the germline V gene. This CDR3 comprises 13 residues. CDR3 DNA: TGTGCCAGCAGGAAGACGGGGACCTACGAGCAGTACTTC. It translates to CASRKTGTYEQYF.

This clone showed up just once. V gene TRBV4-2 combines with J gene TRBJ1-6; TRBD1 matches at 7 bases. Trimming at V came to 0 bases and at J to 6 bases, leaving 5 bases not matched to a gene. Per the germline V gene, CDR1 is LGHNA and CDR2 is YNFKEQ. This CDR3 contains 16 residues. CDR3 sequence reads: CASSQDWGTVNSPLHF. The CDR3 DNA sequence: TGTGCCAGCAGCCAAGATTGGGGGACAGTTAATTCACCCCTCCACTTT.

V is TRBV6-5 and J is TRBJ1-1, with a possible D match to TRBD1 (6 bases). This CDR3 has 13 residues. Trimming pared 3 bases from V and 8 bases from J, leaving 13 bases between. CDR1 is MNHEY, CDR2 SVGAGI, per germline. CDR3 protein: CASSYFRGAEAFF. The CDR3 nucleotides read TGTGCCAGCAGTTATTTTCGGGGGGCGGAAGCTTTCTTT.

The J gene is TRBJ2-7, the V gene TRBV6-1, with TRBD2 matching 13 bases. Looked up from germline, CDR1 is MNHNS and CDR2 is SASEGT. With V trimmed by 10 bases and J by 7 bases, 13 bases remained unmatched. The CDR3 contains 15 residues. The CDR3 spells CANHDGTSGKEEQYF. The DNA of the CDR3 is TGTGCCAACCACGACGGGACTAGCGGGAAGGAAGAGCAGTACTTC.

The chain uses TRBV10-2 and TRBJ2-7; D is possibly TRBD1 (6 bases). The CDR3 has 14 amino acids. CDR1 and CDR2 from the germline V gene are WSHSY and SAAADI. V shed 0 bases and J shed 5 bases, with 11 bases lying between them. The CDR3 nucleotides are TGCGCCAGCAGTGAGTCGCGTGGGGGCGACGAGCAGTACTTC. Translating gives CASSESRGGDEQYF.

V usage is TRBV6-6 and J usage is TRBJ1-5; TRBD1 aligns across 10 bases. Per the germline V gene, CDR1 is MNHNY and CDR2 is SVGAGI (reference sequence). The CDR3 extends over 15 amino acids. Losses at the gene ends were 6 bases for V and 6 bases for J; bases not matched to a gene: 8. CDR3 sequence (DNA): TGTGCCAGCAGACCGACAGGGGGCGAAATTCAGCCCCAGCATTTT. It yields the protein CASRPTGGEIQPQHF.

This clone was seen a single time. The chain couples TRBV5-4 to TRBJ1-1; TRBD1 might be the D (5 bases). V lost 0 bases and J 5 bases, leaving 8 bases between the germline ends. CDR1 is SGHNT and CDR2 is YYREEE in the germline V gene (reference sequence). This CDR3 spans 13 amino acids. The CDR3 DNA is TGTGCCAGCAGCTTGGGGAAGGGGACTGAAGCTTTCTTT. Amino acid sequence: CASSLGKGTEAFF.

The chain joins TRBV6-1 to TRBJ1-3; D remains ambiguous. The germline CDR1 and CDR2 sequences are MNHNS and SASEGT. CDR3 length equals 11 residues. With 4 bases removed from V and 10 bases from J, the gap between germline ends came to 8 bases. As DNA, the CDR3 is TGTGCCAGCAGTGTACAGCGGACCATATATTTT. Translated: CASSVQRTIYF.

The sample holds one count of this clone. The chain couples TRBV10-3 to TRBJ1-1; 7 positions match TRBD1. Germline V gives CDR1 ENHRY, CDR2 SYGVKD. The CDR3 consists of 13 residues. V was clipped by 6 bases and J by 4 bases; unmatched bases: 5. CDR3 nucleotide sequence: TGTGCCATCAGAACAGGGGATTCCACTGAAGCTTTCTTT. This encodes CAIRTGDSTEAFF.